The clone carrying this T cell receptor (beta chain) was found once. The data were obtained in a study of blood T cell repertoires in COVID-19. CDR1 is MNHEY, CDR2 SMNVEV, per germline (reference sequence). V was clipped by 7 bases and J by 6 bases, with 19 bases between them. The CDR3 spans 15 residues. Clones were read by immunoSEQ multiplex PCR, and TCRdb kept only the in-frame ones, dropping some. The sample holds about 190,000 clones; around 83% are singletons and the top ten take under 4%. The V call is TRBV27, the J call TRBJ1-5, with D possibly matching TRBD1 (5 bases). Sequencing was done on a sample of PBMCs or T cells enriched from blood (not recorded which). This clonotype was obtained from a woman aged 25 to 39 who had been exposed to COVID-19. CDR3 loop: CASKPPDRVGQPQHF. DNA for the CDR3: TGTGCCAGCAAACCACCCGACAGAGTGGGTCAGCCCCAGCATTTT.